The clone carrying this T cell receptor (beta chain) was seen a single time. The authors' processing: Reference gene primers were amplified, and this amplification served to estimate nucleated cell counts. Some clones are missing from TCRdb's copy, which holds only in-frame ones; the method was immunoSEQ multiplex PCR. V and J calls and clone size are as listed in that table; D and trimming were resolved from the DNA. Among 35,000 to 50,000 clones listed, roughly 85% were seen once. Germline assignment: CDR1 SGHRS and CDR2 YFSETQ. V dropped 7 bases and J dropped 7; count of bases not matched to a gene: 5. There are 14 residues in the CDR3. These data originate in a study of blood T cell repertoires in COVID-19. Study context: Sites across the United States, Italy and Spain contributed samples from acute and convalescent COVID-19.

Specimen: peripheral blood. The receptor's source is a woman between 70 and 85 years old in a cohort sampled during active COVID-19. This chain connects TRBV5-1 to TRBJ1-6; 10 nucleotides match TRBD1. The CDR3 reads CASQTGGANSPLHF. The CDR3 DNA is TGCGCCAGCCAGACAGGGGGCGCGAATTCACCCCTCCACTTT.